The following is a TCR beta chain sequence with its context. As processed by the authors: Amplification with reference gene primers provided the estimates of nucleated cell counts. Measured with immunoSEQ multiplex PCR; TCRdb has only the in-frame clones, and not every one. V and J calls and clone size are as listed in that table; D and trimming were resolved from the DNA. The sample includes about 100,000 clones, 80% seen only once; the top ten take roughly 12%. Germline V gene data show CDR1 as KGHSH and CDR2 as LQKENI. Deletions cut 5 bases from V and 1 base from J, with 8 bases between. CDR3 length equals 13 residues. The sample is drawn from a study of blood T cell repertoires in COVID-19.

The receptor's source is an older woman with acute or convalescent COVID-19. Input material: peripheral blood. V gene TRBV18 combines with J gene TRBJ1-1; possible D gene TRBD1, 5 bases. The CDR3 here is CASSNTGNTEAFF. CDR3 in DNA: TGTGCCAGCTCAAACACAGGGAACACTGAAGCTTTCTTT.